The 9 T cell receptor beta chains reported below all come from one sample, sequenced in a study of blood T cell repertoires in COVID-19. Clones were read by immunoSEQ multiplex PCR, and TCRdb kept only the in-frame ones, dropping some. The sample carries roughly 70,000 clones, 80% to 90% recorded once. Specimen: peripheral blood. The source of these receptors is a woman aged 80 or over with active COVID-19.

The rearrangement links TRBV12-3 or TRBV12-4 to TRBJ1-4; unclear D gene. The CDR3 consists of 13 residues. V dropped 3 bases and J dropped 8 bases, with 10 bases sitting between them. The CDR3 region is CASSLAEREKLFF. The CDR3 DNA sequence: TGTGCCAGCAGTTTGGCCGAGAGGGAAAAACTGTTTTTT.

This clone was detected once. The genes are TRBV10-2 and TRBJ2-5; 12 nucleotides match TRBD2. This CDR3 contains 14 residues. Per germline, CDR1 WSHSY and CDR2 SAAADI. J lost 5 bases, V lost 8 bases, and 6 bases had no gene match. The CDR3 DNA reads TGCGCCAGCTCTTCTAGCGGGAGGGGTGAGACCCAGTACTTC. It is translated as CASSSSGRGETQYF.

V gene TRBV23-1 combines with J gene TRBJ1-6; the D gene is possibly TRBD1 (6 bases). TRBV23-1 is placed among ORFs of uncertain function. CDR3 length equals 17 residues. V lost 3 bases and J 3 bases, leaving 15 bases between the germline ends. The CDR3 DNA reads as TGCGCCAGCAGTCATGCGCTTGGGACACTCTATAATTCACCCCTCCACTTT. This codes for CASSHALGTLYNSPLHF.

This clone was recorded once. Here the CDR3 DNA reads TGTGCCAGCAGCTTAGGTGGGGGCAGCTCCTACAATGAGCAGTTCTTC. Its translation is CASSLGGGSSYNEQFF. The chain recombines TRBV11-3 with TRBJ2-1, with a tentative D call TRBD1 (6 bases). The CDR3 spans 16 residues. V lost 1 base, J lost 0 bases, and 10 bases lay in between. The V gene's germline CDR1 is SGHNT and CDR2 YENEEA. The full variable domain, its missing parts supplied by reference TRBV11-3 and TRBJ2-1, is EAGVVQSPRYKIIEKKQPVAFWCNPISGHNTLYWYLQNLGQGPELLIRYENEEAVDDSQLPKDRFSAERLKGVDSTLKIQPAELGDSAVYLCASSLGGGSSYNEQFFGPGTRLTVL.

The chain links TRBV29-1 to TRBJ2-5, with 8 positions matching TRBD2. This CDR3 is 18 amino acids long. Germline V gene lookup returns CDR1 SQVTM and CDR2 ANQGSEA. V was pared by 2 bases and J by 3 bases, with 17 bases of the junction left unmatched. As DNA, the CDR3 is TGCAGCGTTGAACCGGGGGGGTTAGCGGGTTCTTTCGAAGAGACCCAGTACTTC. It translates to CSVEPGGLAGSFEETQYF.

The chain couples TRBV4-2 to TRBJ2-3, with D possibly TRBD1 on 5 matching bases. CDR1 is LGHNA and CDR2 is YNFKEQ in the germline V gene. The CDR3 spans 15 residues. V was trimmed by 1 base and J by 1 base, leaving 9 bases between them. This CDR3 is CASSQGTIGTDTQYF. CDR3 nucleotide sequence: TGTGCCAGCAGCCAAGGGACAATCGGCACAGATACGCAGTATTTT.

V is TRBV2 and J is TRBJ2-5; D perhaps matches TRBD1 (6 bases). V lost 4 bases, J lost 5 bases, and 11 bases lay in between. Germline V gene lookup returns CDR1 SNHLY and CDR2 FYNNEI. This CDR3 has 13 amino acids. CDR3 loop: CASSVRRGETQYF. CDR3 in DNA: TGTGCCAGCAGTGTTCGAAGGGGGGAGACCCAGTACTTC.

The rearrangement uses TRBV5-1 and TRBJ2-3; 8 bases agree with TRBD2. Unmatched junction bases numbered 11, after V lost 0 bases and J lost 2 bases. This CDR3 is 18 amino acids long. The germline V gene encodes CDR1 SGHRS and CDR2 YFSETQ. CDR3 nucleotide sequence: TGCGCCAGCAGCTTGGCCGGGAAAGCGGGAGTTTACACAGATACGCAGTATTTT. Translating gives CASSLAGKAGVYTDTQYF.

The V gene is TRBV28, the J gene TRBJ2-7; the D is unclear. The V gene lost 5 bases and the J gene lost 2 bases, with 7 bases spanning the gap. Germline V lookup: CDR1 MDHEN, CDR2 SYDVKM. There are 12 residues in the CDR3. CDR3 loop: CASSTYTYEQYF. The CDR3 DNA reads as TGTGCCAGCAGTACCTATACCTACGAGCAGTACTTC.